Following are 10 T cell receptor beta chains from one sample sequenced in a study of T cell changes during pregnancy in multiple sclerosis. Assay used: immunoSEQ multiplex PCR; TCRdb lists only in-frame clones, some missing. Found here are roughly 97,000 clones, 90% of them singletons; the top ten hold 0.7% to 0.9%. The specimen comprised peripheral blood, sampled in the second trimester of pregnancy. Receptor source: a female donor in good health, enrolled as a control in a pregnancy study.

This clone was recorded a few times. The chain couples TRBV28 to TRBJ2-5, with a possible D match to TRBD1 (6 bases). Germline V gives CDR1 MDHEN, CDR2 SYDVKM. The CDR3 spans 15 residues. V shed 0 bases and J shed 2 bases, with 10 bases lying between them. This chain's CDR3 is CASSLWAGAQETQYF. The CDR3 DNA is TGTGCCAGCAGTTTATGGGCAGGGGCGCAAGAGACCCAGTACTTC. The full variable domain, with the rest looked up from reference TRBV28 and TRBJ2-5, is DVKVTQSSRYLVKRTGEKVFLECVQDMDHENMFWYRQDPGLGLRLIYFSYDVKMKEKGDIPEGYSVSREKKERFSLILESASTNQTSMYLCASSLWAGAQETQYFGPGTRLLVL.

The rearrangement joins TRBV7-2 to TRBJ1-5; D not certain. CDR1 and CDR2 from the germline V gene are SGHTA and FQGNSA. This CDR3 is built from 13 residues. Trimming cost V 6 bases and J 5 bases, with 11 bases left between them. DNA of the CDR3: TGTGCCAGCAGTTCGACTGGGTATCAGCCCCAGCATTTT. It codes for CASSSTGYQPQHF.

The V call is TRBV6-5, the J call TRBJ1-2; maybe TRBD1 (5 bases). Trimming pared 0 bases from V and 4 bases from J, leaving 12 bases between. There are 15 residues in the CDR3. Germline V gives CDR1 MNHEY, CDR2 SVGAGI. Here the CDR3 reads CASSYSSVQGYGYTF. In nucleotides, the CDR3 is TGTGCCAGCAGTTACTCGTCGGTCCAGGGCTATGGCTACACCTTC.

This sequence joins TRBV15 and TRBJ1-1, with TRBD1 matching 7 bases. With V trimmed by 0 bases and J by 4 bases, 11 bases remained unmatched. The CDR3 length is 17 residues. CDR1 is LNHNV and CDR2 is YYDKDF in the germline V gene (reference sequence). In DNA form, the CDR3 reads TGTGCCACCAGCAGAGAGGTAAAAGGGGGCCTGGGCACTGAAGCTTTCTTT. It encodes CATSREVKGGLGTEAFF.

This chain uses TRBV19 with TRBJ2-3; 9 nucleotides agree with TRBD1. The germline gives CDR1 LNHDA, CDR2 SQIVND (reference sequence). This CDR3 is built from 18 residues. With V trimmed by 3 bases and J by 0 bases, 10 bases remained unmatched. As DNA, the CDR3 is TGTGCCAGTAGTATTAAGGGGGGACAGGGTCGCAGCACAGATACGCAGTATTTT. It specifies CASSIKGGQGRSTDTQYF.

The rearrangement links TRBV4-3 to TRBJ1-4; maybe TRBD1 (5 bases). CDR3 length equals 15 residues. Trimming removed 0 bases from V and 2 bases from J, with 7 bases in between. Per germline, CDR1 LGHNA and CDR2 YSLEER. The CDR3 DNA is TGCGCCAGCAGCCAAGAGCGGGACACTAATGAAAAACTGTTTTTT. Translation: CASSQERDTNEKLFF.

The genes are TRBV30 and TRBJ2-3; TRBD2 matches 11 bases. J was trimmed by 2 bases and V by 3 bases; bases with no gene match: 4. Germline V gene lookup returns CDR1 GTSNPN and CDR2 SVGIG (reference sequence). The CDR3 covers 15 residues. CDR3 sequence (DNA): TGTGCCTGGAGCGTGACTAGCGGGACCACAGATACGCAGTATTTT. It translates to CAWSVTSGTTDTQYF. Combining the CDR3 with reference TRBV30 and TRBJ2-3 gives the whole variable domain SQTIHQWPATLVQPVGSPLSLECTVEGTSNPNLYWYRQAAGRGLQLLFYSVGIGQISSEVPQNLSASRPQDRQFILSSKKLLLSDSGFYLCAWSVTSGTTDTQYFGPGTRLTVL.

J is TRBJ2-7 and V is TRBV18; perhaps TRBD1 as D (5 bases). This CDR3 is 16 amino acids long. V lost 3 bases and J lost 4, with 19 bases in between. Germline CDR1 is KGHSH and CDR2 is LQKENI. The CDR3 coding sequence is TGTGCCAGCTCACCTAGTGCGGTAGGGGTCTTATACGAGCAGTACTTC. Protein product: CASSPSAVGVLYEQYF.

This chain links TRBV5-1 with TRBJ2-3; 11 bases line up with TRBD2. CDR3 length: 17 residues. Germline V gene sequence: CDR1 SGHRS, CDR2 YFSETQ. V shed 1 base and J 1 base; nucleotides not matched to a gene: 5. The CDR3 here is CASSLLAGGPGTDTQYF. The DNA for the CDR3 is TGCGCCAGCAGCTTGTTAGCGGGGGGGCCAGGCACAGATACGCAGTATTTT.

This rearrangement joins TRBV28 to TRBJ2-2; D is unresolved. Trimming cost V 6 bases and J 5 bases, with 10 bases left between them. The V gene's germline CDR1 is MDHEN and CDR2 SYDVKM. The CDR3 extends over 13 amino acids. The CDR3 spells CASSPYRTGELFF. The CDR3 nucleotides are TGTGCCAGCAGCCCTTACAGAACCGGGGAGCTGTTTTTT.